Given below is one TCR beta chain in context. Its antigen is not known. The record originates from a study of beta chain features in type 1 diabetes. Study-wide results and caveats: People with Type 1 diabetes carried modestly yet significantly shorter TCRB CDR3s in all four CD4+ subsets. Cells expressing TCR highly could be over-represented by cDNA sequencing. Still unanswered here is whether HLA type influences TCRB rearrangement.

The CDR3 is made up of 14 amino acids. The V segment lost 6 bases and the J segment 2 bases; nucleotides outside the gene matches: 4. Looked up from germline, CDR1 is SNHLY and CDR2 is FYNNEI. The whole isolated RNA underwent reverse transcription, so sequencing captured expressed TCRB transcripts. TCRdb's table, derived via immunoSEQ multiplex PCR, lists solely in-frame clones and lacks some. The sample holds 850,000 to 900,000 clones, around a sixth seen once. Based on CD45RO/CCR7/CD25/CD127/CD95/CD27, CD4+ regulatory, stem cell-like memory, naive and central memory cells were sorted. Material: naive CD4+ T cells from blood. This sequence originates from a woman in her late teens or twenties in good health. The genes are TRBV2 and TRBJ2-3; 8 bases are shared with TRBD1. DNA for the CDR3: TGTGCCAGCAGCCTGGACAGGGCCACAGATACGCAGTATTTT. It translates to CASSLDRATDTQYF.